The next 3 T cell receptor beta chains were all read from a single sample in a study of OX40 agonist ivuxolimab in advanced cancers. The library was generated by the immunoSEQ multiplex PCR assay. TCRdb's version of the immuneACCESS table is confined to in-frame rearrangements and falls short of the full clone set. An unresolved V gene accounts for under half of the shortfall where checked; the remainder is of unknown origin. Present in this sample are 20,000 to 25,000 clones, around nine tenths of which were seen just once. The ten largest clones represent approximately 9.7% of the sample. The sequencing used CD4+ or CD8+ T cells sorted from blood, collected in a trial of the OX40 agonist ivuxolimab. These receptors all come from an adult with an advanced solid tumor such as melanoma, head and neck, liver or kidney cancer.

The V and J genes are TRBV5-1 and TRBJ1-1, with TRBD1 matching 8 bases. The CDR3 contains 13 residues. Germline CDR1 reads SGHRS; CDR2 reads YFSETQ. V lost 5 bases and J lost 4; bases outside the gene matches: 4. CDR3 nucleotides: TGCGCCAGCAGGTCACAGGGGGGCACTGAAGCTTTCTTT. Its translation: CASRSQGGTEAFF.

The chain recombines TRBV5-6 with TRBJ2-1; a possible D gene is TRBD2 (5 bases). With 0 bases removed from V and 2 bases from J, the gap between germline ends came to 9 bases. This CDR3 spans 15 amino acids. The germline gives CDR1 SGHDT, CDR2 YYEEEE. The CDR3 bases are TGTGCCAGCAGCTTGGGGTCGGGGACCTACAATGAGCAGTTCTTC. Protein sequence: CASSLGSGTYNEQFF.

As DNA, the CDR3 is TGTGCCAGTAGTCTGGCGGCAGATACGCAGTATTTT. Translated: CASSLAADTQYF. V gene TRBV19 combines with J gene TRBJ2-3; the D is unclear. This CDR3 spans 12 amino acids. V was trimmed by 5 bases and J by 4 bases, leaving 7 bases between them. Germline V lookup: CDR1 LNHDA, CDR2 SQIVND (reference sequence).